This TCR beta chain appears in the sequencing data of a study of T-cell reconstitution after alpha-beta-depleted transplantation in children. A library of TCRbeta sequences, prepared with unique molecular identifiers, was generated. TCRdb analysed the PCR reads with MiXCR anew, one entry per CDR3 protein. The data show 450,000 to 600,000 distinct CDR3 sequences, with 30% to 35% seen just once and roughly 2.5% held by the top ten. Germline V gene lookup returns CDR1 LGHNT and CDR2 FRNRAP. Trimming took off 2 bases at V and 11 bases at J, with 18 bases between the two ends. The CDR3 is 14 amino acids. The chain combines TRBV12-5 with TRBJ1-1; no definite D call. This TCR came from a human donor who donated a stem cell graft to a child with aplastic anemia. The material sequenced was PBMCs from the stem cell graft donor, taken from the stem cell graft. CDR3 in DNA: TGTGCTAGTGGTTTGTCCACTCCGGACGGTTGCGCTTTCTTT. Encoded protein: CASGLSTPDGCAFF.